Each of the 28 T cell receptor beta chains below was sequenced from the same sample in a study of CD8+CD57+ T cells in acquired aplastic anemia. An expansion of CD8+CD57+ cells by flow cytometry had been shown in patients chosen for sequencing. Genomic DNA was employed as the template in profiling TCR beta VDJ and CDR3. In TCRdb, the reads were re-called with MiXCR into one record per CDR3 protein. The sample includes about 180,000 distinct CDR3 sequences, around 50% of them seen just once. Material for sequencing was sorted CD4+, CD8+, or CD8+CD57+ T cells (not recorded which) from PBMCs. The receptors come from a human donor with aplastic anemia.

The CDR3 protein is CASSSLAGVYNEQFF. CDR3 DNA sequence: TGTGCCAGCAGCTCACTAGCGGGAGTGTACAATGAGCAGTTCTTC. This chain uses TRBV11-1 with TRBJ2-1, with 11 bases matching TRBD2. Per germline, CDR1 SGHAT and CDR2 FQDESV (reference sequence). Unmatched junction bases numbered 3, after V lost 4 bases and J lost 4 bases. This CDR3 is built from 15 residues. The full variable domain, rest sourced from reference TRBV11-1 and TRBJ2-1, is EAEVAQSPRYKITEKSQAVAFWCDPISGHATLYWYRQILGQGPELLVQFQDESVVDDSQLPKDRFSAERLKGVDSTLKIQPAELGDSAMYLCASSSLAGVYNEQFFGPGTRLTVL.

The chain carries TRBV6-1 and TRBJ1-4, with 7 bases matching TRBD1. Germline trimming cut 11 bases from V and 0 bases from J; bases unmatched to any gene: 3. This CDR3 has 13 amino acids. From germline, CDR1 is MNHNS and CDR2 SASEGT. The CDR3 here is CAGGQSTNEKLFF. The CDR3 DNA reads TGTGCCGGGGGACAGTCAACTAATGAAAAACTGTTTTTT.

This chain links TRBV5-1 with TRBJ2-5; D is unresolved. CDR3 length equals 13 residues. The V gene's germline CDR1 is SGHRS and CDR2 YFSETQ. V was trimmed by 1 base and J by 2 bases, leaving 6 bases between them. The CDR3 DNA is TGCGCCAGCAGCTTGATGCAGCAAGAGACCCAGTACTTC. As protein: CASSLMQQETQYF.

CDR3 in amino acids: CASSQPTSGRGETQYF. The CDR3 DNA sequence: TGCGCCAGCAGCCAACCGACTAGCGGGAGGGGTGAGACCCAGTACTTC. This chain joins TRBV10-1 and TRBJ2-5; 14 nucleotides agree with TRBD2. The V and J ends lost 6 bases and 5 bases, in that order; junction bases with no gene match: 8. The V gene's germline CDR1 is WNHNN and CDR2 SYGVQD (reference sequence). The CDR3 runs 16 residues.

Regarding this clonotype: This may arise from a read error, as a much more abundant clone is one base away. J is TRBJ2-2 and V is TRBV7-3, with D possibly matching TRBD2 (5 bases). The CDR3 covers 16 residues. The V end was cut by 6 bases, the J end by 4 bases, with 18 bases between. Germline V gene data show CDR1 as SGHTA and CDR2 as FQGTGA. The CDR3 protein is CASRADSEAATGELFF. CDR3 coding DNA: TGTGCCAGCAGGGCCGATAGCGAGGCGGCCACCGGGGAGCTGTTTTTT.

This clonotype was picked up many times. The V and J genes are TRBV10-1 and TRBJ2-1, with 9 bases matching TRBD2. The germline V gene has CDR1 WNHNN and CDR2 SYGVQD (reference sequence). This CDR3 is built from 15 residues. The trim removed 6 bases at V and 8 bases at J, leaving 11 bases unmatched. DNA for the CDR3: TGCGCCAGCAGCGGAGGGGCTAGCGGGGACGATGAGCAGTTCTTC. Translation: CASSGGASGDDEQFF.

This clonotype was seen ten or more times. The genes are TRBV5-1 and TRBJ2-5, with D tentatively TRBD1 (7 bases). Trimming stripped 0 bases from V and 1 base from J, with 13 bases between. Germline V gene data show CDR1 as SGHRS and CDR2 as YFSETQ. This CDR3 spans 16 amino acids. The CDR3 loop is CASSLEGGQIQETQYF. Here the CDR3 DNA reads TGCGCCAGCAGCTTGGAGGGGGGACAGATCCAAGAGACCCAGTACTTC.

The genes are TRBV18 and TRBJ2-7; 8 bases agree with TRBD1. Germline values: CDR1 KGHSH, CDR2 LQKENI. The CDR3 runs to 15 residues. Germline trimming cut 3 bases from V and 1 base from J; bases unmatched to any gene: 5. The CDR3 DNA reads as TGTGCCAGCTCACCCCCAGGGGGCTTTTCCTACGAGCAGTACTTC. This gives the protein CASSPPGGFSYEQYF.

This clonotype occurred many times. The CDR3 loop is CASSYSTDAQQFF. The CDR3 DNA is TGTGCCAGCAGTTACTCTACGGACGCACAGCAGTTCTTC. The rearrangement links TRBV6-5 to TRBJ2-1, with D hard to call. Trimming left V 0 bases short and J 11 bases short, with 11 bases between. This CDR3 is 13 amino acids long. The V gene's germline CDR1 is MNHEY and CDR2 SVGAGI.

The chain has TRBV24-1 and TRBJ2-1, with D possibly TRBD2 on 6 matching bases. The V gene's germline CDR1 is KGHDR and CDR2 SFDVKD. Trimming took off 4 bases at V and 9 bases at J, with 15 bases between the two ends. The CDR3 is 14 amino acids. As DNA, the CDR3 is TGTGCCACCAGTGAGTTAACTAGCTCCGGTGAGCAGTTCTTC. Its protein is CATSELTSSGEQFF.

The CDR3 coding sequence is TGTGCCAGCACTTCGCTAGCGGGGCCCTACAATGAGCAGTTCTTC. This translates into CASTSLAGPYNEQFF. The chain employs TRBV2 and TRBJ2-1, with 9 bases that match TRBD2. V lost 7 bases to trimming and J lost 2 bases; unmatched junction nucleotides: 6. This CDR3 is 15 amino acids long. Germline loops: CDR1 SNHLY, CDR2 FYNNEI.

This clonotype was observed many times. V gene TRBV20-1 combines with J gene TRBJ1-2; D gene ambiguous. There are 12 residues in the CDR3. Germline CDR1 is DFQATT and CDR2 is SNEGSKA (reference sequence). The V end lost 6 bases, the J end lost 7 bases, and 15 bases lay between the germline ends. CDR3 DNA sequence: TGCAGTGCAAAAAAGGTGGGAGGTGGCTACACCTTC. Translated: CSAKKVGGGYTF.

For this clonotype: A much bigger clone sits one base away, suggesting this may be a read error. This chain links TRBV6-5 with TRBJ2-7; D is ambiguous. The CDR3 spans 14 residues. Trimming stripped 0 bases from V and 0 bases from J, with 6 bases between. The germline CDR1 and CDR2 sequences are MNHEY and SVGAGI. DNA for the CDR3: TGTGCCAGCAGTTACTCGGTCAGCTCCTACGAGCAGTACTTC. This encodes CASSYSVSSYEQYF.

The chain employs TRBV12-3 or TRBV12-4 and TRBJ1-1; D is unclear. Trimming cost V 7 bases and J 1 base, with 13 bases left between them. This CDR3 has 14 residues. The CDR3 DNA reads TGTGCCAGCACGCTCGGCAGAACGAACACTGAAGCTTTCTTT. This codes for CASTLGRTNTEAFF.

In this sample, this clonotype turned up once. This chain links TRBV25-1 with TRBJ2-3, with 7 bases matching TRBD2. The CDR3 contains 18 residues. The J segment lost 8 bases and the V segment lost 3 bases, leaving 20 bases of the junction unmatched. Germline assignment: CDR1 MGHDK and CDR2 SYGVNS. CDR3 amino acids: CASSDSDWGGMNWVTQYF. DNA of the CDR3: TGTGCCAGCAGTGATTCCGATTGGGGGGGGATGAATTGGGTTACGCAGTATTTT. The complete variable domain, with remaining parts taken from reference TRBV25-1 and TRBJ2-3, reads EADIYQTPRYLVIGTGKKITLECSQTMGHDKMYWYQQDPGMELHLIHYSYGVNSTEKGDLSSESTVSRIRTEHFPLTLESARPSHTSQYLCASSDSDWGGMNWVTQYFGPGTRLTVL.

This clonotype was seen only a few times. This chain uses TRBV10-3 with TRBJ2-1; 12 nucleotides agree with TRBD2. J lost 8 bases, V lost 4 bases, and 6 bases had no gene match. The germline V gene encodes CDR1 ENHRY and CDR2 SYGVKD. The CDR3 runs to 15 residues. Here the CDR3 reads CAISGTSGRRHEQFF. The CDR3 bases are TGTGCCATCAGTGGCACTAGCGGGAGGCGCCATGAGCAGTTCTTC.

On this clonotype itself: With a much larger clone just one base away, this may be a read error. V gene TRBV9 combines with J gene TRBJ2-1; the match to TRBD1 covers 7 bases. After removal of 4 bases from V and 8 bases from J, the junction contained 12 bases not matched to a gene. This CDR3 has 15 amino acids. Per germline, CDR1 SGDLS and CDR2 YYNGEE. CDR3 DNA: TGTGCCAGCAGCTCTCAACAGGGGTTAGCCCATGAGCAGTTCTTC. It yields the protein CASSSQQGLAHEQFF.

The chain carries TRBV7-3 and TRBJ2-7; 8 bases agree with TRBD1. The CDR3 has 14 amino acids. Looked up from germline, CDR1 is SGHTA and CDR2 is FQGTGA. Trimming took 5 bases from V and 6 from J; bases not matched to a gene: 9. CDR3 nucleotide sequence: TGTGCCAGCAGCGCTGGACAGGGTACGGGCGAGCAGTACTTC. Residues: CASSAGQGTGEQYF.

CDR3 DNA: TGTGCCACCTCAACGGGACTAGCGGGAGACGAGCAGTACTTC. It translates to CATSTGLAGDEQYF. This sequence joins TRBV10-3 and TRBJ2-7, with TRBD2 identical over 14 bases. Trimming took 10 bases from V and 5 from J; bases not matched to a gene: 7. CDR3 length: 14 amino acids. Germline CDR1 reads ENHRY; CDR2 reads SYGVKD.

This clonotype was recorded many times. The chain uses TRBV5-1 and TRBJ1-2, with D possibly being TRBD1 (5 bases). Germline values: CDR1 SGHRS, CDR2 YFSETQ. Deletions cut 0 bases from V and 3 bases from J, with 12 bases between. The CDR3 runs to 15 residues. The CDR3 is CASSLVPGRDYGYTF. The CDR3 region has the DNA TGCGCCAGCAGCTTGGTTCCGGGGCGAGACTATGGCTACACCTTC.

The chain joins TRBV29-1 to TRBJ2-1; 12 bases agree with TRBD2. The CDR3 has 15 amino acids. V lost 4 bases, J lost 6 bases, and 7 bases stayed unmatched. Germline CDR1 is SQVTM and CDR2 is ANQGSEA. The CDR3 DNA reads TGCAGCGTTGGACCGACTAGCGGGGGTATCAATGAGCAGTTCTTC. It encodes CSVGPTSGGINEQFF.

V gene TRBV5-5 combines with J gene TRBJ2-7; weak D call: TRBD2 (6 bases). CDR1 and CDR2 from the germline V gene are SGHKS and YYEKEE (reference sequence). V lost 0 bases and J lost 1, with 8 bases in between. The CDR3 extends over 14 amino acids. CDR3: CASSLVRGSYEQYF. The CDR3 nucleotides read TGTGCCAGCAGCTTGGTCCGGGGGTCCTACGAGCAGTACTTC. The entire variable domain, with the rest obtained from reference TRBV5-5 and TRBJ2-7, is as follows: DAGVTQSPTHLIKTRGQQVTLRCSPISGHKSVSWYQQVLGQGPQFIFQYYEKEERGRGNFPDRFSARQFPNYSSELNVNALLLGDSALYLCASSLVRGSYEQYFGPGTRLTVT.

CDR3 loop: CSARDRVIGNTIYF. CDR3 DNA sequence: TGCAGTGCCCGGGACAGGGTTATTGGAAACACCATATATTTT. The chain is built from TRBV20-1 and TRBJ1-3; 9 bases line up with TRBD1. The CDR3 runs 14 residues. With V trimmed by 6 bases and J by 3 bases, 6 bases remained unmatched. From germline, CDR1 is DFQATT and CDR2 SNEGSKA (reference sequence).

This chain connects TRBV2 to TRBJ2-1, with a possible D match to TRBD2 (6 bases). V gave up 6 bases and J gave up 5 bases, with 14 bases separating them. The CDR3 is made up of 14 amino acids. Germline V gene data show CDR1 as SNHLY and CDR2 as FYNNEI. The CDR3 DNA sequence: TGTGCCAGCAGAGACCGGGAGTATGACAATGAGCAGTTCTTC. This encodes CASRDREYDNEQFF.

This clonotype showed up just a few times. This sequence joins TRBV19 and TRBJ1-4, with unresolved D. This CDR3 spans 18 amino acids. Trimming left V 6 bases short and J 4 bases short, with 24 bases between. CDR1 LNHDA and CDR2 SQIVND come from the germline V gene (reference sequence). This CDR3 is CASRNTRGSYTNNEKLFF. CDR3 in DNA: TGTGCCAGTAGAAACACTCGGGGTTCTTACACGAATAATGAAAAACTGTTTTTT. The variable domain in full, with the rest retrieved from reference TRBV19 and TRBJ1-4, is DGGITQSPKYLFRKEGQNVTLSCEQNLNHDAMYWYRQDPGQGLRLIYYSQIVNDFQKGDIAEGYSVSREKKESFPLTVTSAQKNPTAFYLCASRNTRGSYTNNEKLFFGSGTQLSVL.

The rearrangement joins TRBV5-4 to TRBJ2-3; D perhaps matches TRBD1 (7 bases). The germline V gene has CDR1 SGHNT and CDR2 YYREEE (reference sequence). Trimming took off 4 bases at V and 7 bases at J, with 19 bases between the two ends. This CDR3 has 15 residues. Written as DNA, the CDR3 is TGTGCCAGCAGCGGCGGGACAGAGTTGGGGAATACGCAGTATTTT. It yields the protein CASSGGTELGNTQYF.

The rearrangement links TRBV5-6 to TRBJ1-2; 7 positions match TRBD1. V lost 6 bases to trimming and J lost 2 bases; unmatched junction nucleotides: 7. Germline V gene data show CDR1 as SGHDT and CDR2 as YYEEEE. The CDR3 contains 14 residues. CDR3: CASTPRTGNYGYTF. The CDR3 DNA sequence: TGTGCCAGCACCCCCCGGACAGGCAACTATGGCTACACCTTC.

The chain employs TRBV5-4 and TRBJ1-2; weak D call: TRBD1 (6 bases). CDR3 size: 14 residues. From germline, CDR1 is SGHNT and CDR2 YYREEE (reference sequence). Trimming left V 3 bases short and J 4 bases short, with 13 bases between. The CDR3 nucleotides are TGTGCCAGCAGCTCCGGGACATCTGGCTATGGCTACACCTTC. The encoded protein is CASSSGTSGYGYTF.